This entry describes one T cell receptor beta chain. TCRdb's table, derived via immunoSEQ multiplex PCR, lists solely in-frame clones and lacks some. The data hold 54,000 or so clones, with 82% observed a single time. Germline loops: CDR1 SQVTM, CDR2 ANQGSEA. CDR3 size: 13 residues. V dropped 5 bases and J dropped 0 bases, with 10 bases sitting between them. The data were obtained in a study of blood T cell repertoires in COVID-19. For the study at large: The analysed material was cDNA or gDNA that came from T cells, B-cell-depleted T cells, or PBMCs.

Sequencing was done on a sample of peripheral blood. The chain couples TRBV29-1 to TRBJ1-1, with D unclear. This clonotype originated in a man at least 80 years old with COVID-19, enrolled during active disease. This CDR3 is CSVPNTLNTEAFF. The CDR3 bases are TGCAGCGTTCCAAACACCTTGAACACTGAAGCTTTCTTT.